This T cell receptor beta chain was captured by sequencing in a study of CD8 T cells in ankylosing spondylitis. TCRdb recomputed calls from the 5' RACE reads with MiXCR, one row per CDR3 protein. The sample carries roughly 150,000 distinct CDR3 sequences, about a third recorded once. The sequenced material came from synovial fluid, either unsorted or a sorted T cell fraction (not recorded which). The TCR comes from a male donor with ankylosing spondylitis.

CDR3 sequence: CSVRTGRNEQFF. CDR3 coding DNA: TGCAGTGTCAGAACCGGACGCAATGAGCAGTTCTTC. The rearrangement uses TRBV20-1 and TRBJ2-1; D unclear. This CDR3 has 12 amino acids. V was clipped by 7 bases and J by 6 bases, with 13 bases between them. In germline, CDR1 is DFQATT, CDR2 SNEGSKA (reference sequence).